A single sample is the source of the 29 T cell receptor beta chains below, sequenced in a study of shared clonotypes between healthy human individuals. Profiling relied on immunoSEQ multiplex PCR, and the TCRdb table lists in-frame clones only, not all of them. In the table there are over a million clones, 75% to 85% of which are singletons. Material for sequencing was memory CD4+ T cells from PBMCs. Sample subset: CD45RA-negative fraction. These TCRs come from a man aged 18 to 29 in good health. Some clones in this sample may be carry-over from other donors' samples.

The rearrangement links TRBV18 to TRBJ2-1; unclear D gene. Deletions cut 2 bases from V and 1 base from J, with 9 bases between. The CDR3 runs to 15 residues. Germline values: CDR1 KGHSH, CDR2 LQKENI. As DNA, the CDR3 is TGTGCCAGCTCACCATCTTGGGGTTCCTACAATGAGCAGTTCTTC. Encoded protein: CASSPSWGSYNEQFF.

This clone has only a few counts. The gene calls are TRBV18 and TRBJ1-5; possible D gene TRBD1, 5 bases. The germline V and J ends were trimmed by 2 bases and 7 bases, with 12 bases remaining between them. Germline lookup yields CDR1 KGHSH and CDR2 LQKENI. This CDR3 spans 14 amino acids. CDR3 sequence reads: CASSPVQGGQPQHF. The CDR3 DNA follows: TGTGCCAGCTCACCAGTTCAGGGTGGCCAGCCCCAGCATTTT.

This clone was observed a few times. The rearrangement links TRBV28 to TRBJ1-4; TRBD1 agrees at 7 bases. The CDR3 contains 16 residues. Trimming took 5 bases from V and 6 from J; bases not matched to a gene: 12. Per the germline V gene, CDR1 is MDHEN and CDR2 is SYDVKM. The CDR3 region has the DNA TGTGCCAGCAGTACCTACAGGGGTAGGACTTATGAAAAACTGTTTTTT. It is translated as CASSTYRGRTYEKLFF.

V gene TRBV2 combines with J gene TRBJ2-5, with D perhaps matching TRBD1 or TRBD2 (5 bases each). Trimming removed 3 bases from V and 6 bases from J, with 17 bases in between. Per germline, CDR1 SNHLY and CDR2 FYNNEI. This CDR3 is 15 amino acids long. The CDR3 loop reads CASSDKGSLGKTQYF. The CDR3 nucleotides are TGTGCCAGCAGTGATAAGGGGAGCTTAGGAAAGACCCAGTACTTC.

This clone appeared once. The CDR3: CASRLRDLYGNYGYTF. Written as DNA, the CDR3 is TGTGCCAGCAGATTACGGGACTTGTATGGGAACTATGGCTACACCTTC. The rearrangement joins TRBV28 to TRBJ1-2, with D maybe TRBD1 (5 bases). Per the germline V gene, CDR1 is MDHEN and CDR2 is SYDVKM. The ends were cut back, 6 bases at V and 2 bases at J, with 19 bases in the middle. CDR3 length: 16 amino acids.

V usage is TRBV7-2 and J usage is TRBJ1-2; unclear D gene. The length of the CDR3 is 16 residues. Germline CDR1 and CDR2: SGHTA and FQGNSA. Between the trimmed V and J ends, which lost 5 bases and 0 bases, there was a span of 16 bases. This CDR3 is CASSPGSPRANYGYTF. The CDR3 region has the DNA TGTGCCAGCAGCCCGGGGTCGCCTCGGGCTAACTATGGCTACACCTTC.

The rearrangement uses TRBV5-1 and TRBJ2-3; possible D gene TRBD2, 6 bases. Trimming left V 1 base short and J 6 bases short, with 12 bases between. Germline lookup yields CDR1 SGHRS and CDR2 YFSETQ. This CDR3 spans 14 amino acids. This CDR3 reads CASSLPGAGDTQYF. Here the CDR3 DNA reads TGCGCCAGCAGCTTGCCGGGAGCGGGCGATACGCAGTATTTT.

This clone was observed a handful of times. This sequence joins TRBV29-1 and TRBJ1-1, with a weak D call TRBD1 (5 bases). V was pared by 5 bases and J by 1 base, with 11 bases between. Looked up from germline, CDR1 is SQVTM and CDR2 is ANQGSEA. The CDR3 length is 13 residues. The CDR3 nucleotides are TGCAGCGTTCCCGGGGGACGGAACACTGAAGCTTTCTTT. It translates to CSVPGGRNTEAFF.

This clone has just one count. The chain employs TRBV29-1 and TRBJ2-5; D is ambiguous. The J call could be wrong; TRBJ2-7 is a better fit for the DNA end. There are 11 residues in the CDR3. Germline CDR1 and CDR2: SQVTM and ANQGSEA. CDR3 amino acids: CSVDWMYEQYF. CDR3 in DNA: TGCAGCGTGGATTGGATGTACGAGCAGTACTTC.

The genes are TRBV5-1 and TRBJ2-2, with a possible D match to TRBD2 (5 bases). V lost 4 bases and J 3 bases, leaving 10 bases between the germline ends. Germline CDR1 and CDR2: SGHRS and YFSETQ. There are 14 residues in the CDR3. The CDR3, as DNA: TGCGCCAGCAGCATACGGGGTTACACCGGGGAGCTGTTTTTT. This encodes CASSIRGYTGELFF.

This clone was recorded only once. The J gene is TRBJ1-2, the V gene TRBV7-2; perhaps TRBD1 as D (5 bases). CDR3 length: 13 residues. V was trimmed by 1 base and J by 4 bases, leaving 7 bases between them. Germline lookup yields CDR1 SGHTA and CDR2 FQGNSA. The CDR3 region has the DNA TGTGCCAGCAGCTTAGGGGGGGGCTATGGCTACACCTTC. Translation gives CASSLGGGYGYTF.

V gene TRBV5-5 combines with J gene TRBJ2-3, with 9 nucleotides matching TRBD2. With V trimmed by 1 base and J by 2 bases, 5 bases remained unmatched. The CDR3 contains 16 residues. Germline V gene sequence: CDR1 SGHKS, CDR2 YYEKEE (reference sequence). CDR3 amino acids: CASSLIAGVPTDTQYF. The CDR3 coding sequence is TGTGCCAGCAGCTTGATAGCGGGAGTCCCCACAGATACGCAGTATTTT.

V is TRBV7-3 and J is TRBJ2-3, with 9 bases identical to TRBD2. The CDR3 spans 21 residues. With V trimmed by 0 bases and J by 4 bases, 20 bases remained unmatched. Germline-derived CDR1 and CDR2 are SGHTA and FQGTGA. The CDR3 loop is CASSLTSPAGGYGESADTQYF. The CDR3, as DNA: TGTGCCAGCAGCTTAACCAGCCCAGCGGGAGGATACGGGGAATCGGCAGATACGCAGTATTTT.

In this sample, this clone turned up a few times. The rearrangement joins TRBV2 to TRBJ2-1; TRBD2 aligns across 7 bases. The length of the CDR3 is 13 residues. Germline V lookup: CDR1 SNHLY, CDR2 FYNNEI. J lost 7 bases, V lost 8 bases, and 8 bases had no gene match. The CDR3 spells CASDPGLLNEQFF. The CDR3, as DNA: TGTGCCAGCGACCCGGGACTACTAAATGAGCAGTTCTTC.

The chain has TRBV7-9 and TRBJ2-6, with D maybe TRBD1 (6 bases). Germline lookup yields CDR1 SEHNR and CDR2 FQNEAQ (reference sequence). V lost 4 bases, J lost 0 bases, and 13 bases lay in between. CDR3 length equals 17 residues. The CDR3 sequence is CASSSTDSLSGANVLTF. The CDR3 DNA is TGTGCCAGCAGCTCCACGGACAGTCTCTCTGGGGCCAACGTCCTGACTTTC.

This chain links TRBV15 with TRBJ1-4; the D gene is possibly TRBD1 (5 bases). The ends were cut back, 6 bases at V and 8 bases at J, with 19 bases in the middle. The CDR3 is 15 amino acids. The germline V gene encodes CDR1 LNHNV and CDR2 YYDKDF (reference sequence). The CDR3: CATRRGGRAREKLFF. The CDR3, as DNA: TGTGCCACCAGACGAGGCGGCAGGGCCAGGGAAAAACTGTTTTTT. Full variable domain (rest looked up from reference TRBV15 and TRBJ1-4): DAMVIQNPRYQVTQFGKPVTLSCSQTLNHNVMYWYQQKSSQAPKLLFHYYDKDFNNEADTPDNFQSRRPNTSFCFLDIRSPGLGDTAMYLCATRRGGRAREKLFFGSGTQLSVL.

This clone was counted between two and nine times. V and J are TRBV19 and TRBJ1-5; D is uncertain. Germline values: CDR1 LNHDA, CDR2 SQIVND (reference sequence). This CDR3 contains 15 residues. Trimming removed 1 base at V and 2 bases at J, with 9 bases between. The CDR3 protein is CASSIGSIGNQPQHF. CDR3 nucleotide sequence: TGTGCCAGTAGTATAGGGTCTATTGGCAATCAGCCCCAGCATTTT.

This chain joins TRBV6-5 and TRBJ1-3; D is ambiguous. V gave up 5 bases and J gave up 0 bases, with 11 bases separating them. This CDR3 is 15 amino acids long. CDR1 is MNHEY and CDR2 is SVGAGI in the germline V gene. As DNA, the CDR3 is TGTGCCAGCAGTATCGGAGGATACTCTGGAAACACCATATATTTT. This encodes CASSIGGYSGNTIYF.

The rearrangement links TRBV6-5 to TRBJ2-2; TRBD1 aligns across 10 bases. The V segment lost 6 bases and the J segment 7 bases; nucleotides outside the gene matches: 5. Per the germline V gene, CDR1 is MNHEY and CDR2 is SVGAGI. CDR3 length: 14 residues. The CDR3 here is CASRGTGVGGELFF. Here the CDR3 DNA reads TGTGCCAGCAGGGGGACAGGGGTAGGCGGGGAGCTGTTTTTT.

The table lists this clone with a few counts. CDR3 in DNA: TGTGCCAGCAGTTTGCCCGGGCCCAAGGTCAATGAGCAGTTCTTC. This translates into CASSLPGPKVNEQFF. V usage is TRBV28 and J usage is TRBJ2-1; D unresolved. V was trimmed by 3 bases and J by 6 bases, leaving 15 bases between them. CDR1 and CDR2 from the germline V gene are MDHEN and SYDVKM. This CDR3 contains 15 residues.

This rearrangement joins TRBV10-3 to TRBJ2-2; D gene ambiguous. V lost 10 bases to trimming and J lost 4 bases, with 10 bases between them. This CDR3 spans 12 amino acids. Germline values: CDR1 ENHRY, CDR2 SYGVKD. The CDR3 bases are TGTGCCAGCACCAGAACCACCGGGGAGCTGTTTTTT. It is translated as CASTRTTGELFF.

This sequence joins TRBV28 and TRBJ1-2; possibly TRBD1 for D (5 bases). The CDR3 extends over 15 amino acids. V was shortened by 2 bases and J by 7 bases, with 17 bases between the two germline ends. Germline CDR1 is MDHEN and CDR2 is SYDVKM. This CDR3 reads CASSLRAGQNTGYTF. CDR3 DNA sequence: TGTGCCAGCAGTTTAAGGGCAGGGCAAAATACTGGCTACACCTTC.

This clone has a single count. This chain joins TRBV6-5 and TRBJ1-3; 9 nucleotides align to TRBD1. The V gene's germline CDR1 is MNHEY and CDR2 SVGAGI. With 1 base clipped from V and 5 bases from J, the junction kept 3 bases outside the gene matches. The CDR3 is made up of 15 amino acids. The CDR3 is CASSYYRGPRNTIYF. The CDR3 nucleotides are TGTGCCAGCAGTTACTACAGGGGGCCAAGAAACACCATATATTTT.

This clone was seen only once. This chain links TRBV19 with TRBJ2-3; D ambiguous. Germline CDR1 is LNHDA and CDR2 is SQIVND (reference sequence). V was pared by 5 bases and J by 4 bases, with 13 bases between. The CDR3 is 14 residues long. CDR3 protein: CASSPLGGADTQYF. CDR3 DNA: TGTGCCAGTAGTCCCCTGGGCGGTGCAGATACGCAGTATTTT.

V is TRBV25-1 and J is TRBJ2-3; no firm D call. Deletions cut 7 bases from V and 5 bases from J, with 10 bases between. The CDR3 covers 12 residues. Germline CDR1 MGHDK, CDR2 SYGVNS. CDR3 sequence (DNA): TGTGCCAGCATGGAGTACGGAGATACGCAGTATTTT. Protein: CASMEYGDTQYF. The full variable domain, in which reference TRBV25-1 and TRBJ2-3 provide the parts outside the CDR3, is EADIYQTPRYLVIGTGKKITLECSQTMGHDKMYWYQQDPGMELHLIHYSYGVNSTEKGDLSSESTVSRIRTEHFPLTLESARPSHTSQYLCASMEYGDTQYFGPGTRLTVL.

The J gene is TRBJ2-7, the V gene TRBV4-1; D unclear. Germline V gene sequence: CDR1 MGHRA, CDR2 YSYEKL. The CDR3 loop spans 13 amino acids. The germline V and J ends were trimmed by 5 bases and 2 bases, with 10 bases remaining between them. CDR3 nucleotide sequence: TGCGCCAGCAGCGGGCCACCGACCTACGAGCAGTACTTC. Protein: CASSGPPTYEQYF.

V and J are TRBV30 and TRBJ2-2, with D uncertain. Trimming removed 3 bases at V and 6 bases at J, with 14 bases between. Germline CDR1 is GTSNPN and CDR2 is SVGIG (reference sequence). The length of the CDR3 is 14 residues. This CDR3 reads CAWRGSLRSGELFF. For the CDR3, the DNA is TGTGCCTGGAGGGGATCCCTGAGGTCCGGGGAGCTGTTTTTT.

The chain has TRBV30 and TRBJ2-1, with D perhaps matching TRBD2 (6 bases). V was trimmed by 3 bases and J by 3 bases, leaving 9 bases between them. The germline V gene has CDR1 GTSNPN and CDR2 SVGIG (reference sequence). CDR3 length equals 13 residues. CDR3 residues: CAWSEGLYNEQFF. The CDR3 DNA reads as TGTGCCTGGAGCGAGGGACTCTACAATGAGCAGTTCTTC.

This clone has only a few counts. CDR3 protein: CASSHLTGAYGYTF. The CDR3 DNA reads TGTGCCAGCAGTCACCTGACAGGGGCCTATGGCTACACCTTC. The J gene is TRBJ1-2, the V gene TRBV7-2; 8 positions match TRBD1. The germline CDR1 and CDR2 sequences are SGHTA and FQGNSA. The CDR3 runs 14 residues. J lost 4 bases, V lost 6 bases, and 7 bases had no gene match. The entire variable domain, with the rest obtained from reference TRBV7-2 and TRBJ1-2, is as follows: GAGVSQSPSNKVTEKGKDVELRCDPISGHTALYWYRQSLGQGLEFLIYFQGNSAPDKSGLPSDRFSAERTGGSVSTLTIQRTQQEDSAVYLCASSHLTGAYGYTFGSGTRLTVV.